The following is a T cell receptor (beta chain) sequence with its context. The record originates from a study of blood T cell repertoires in COVID-19. At the level of the study: Both acute and convalescent COVID-19 samples were obtained from the United States, Italy and Spain.

As processed by the authors: Amplifying reference gene primers gave estimates of nucleated cell counts. Measured with immunoSEQ multiplex PCR; TCRdb has only the in-frame clones, and not every one. V, J and clone size are those of that table, while D and trimming were read from the DNA. This repertoire shows over 130,000 clones, around 84% found once; its top ten account for less than 2.5%. This CDR3 region has 16 residues. Trimming stripped 3 bases from V and 4 bases from J, with 20 bases between. CDR1 and CDR2 from the germline V gene are DFQATT and SNEGSKA (reference sequence). The clonotype comes from a man aged 65 to 79 with acute or convalescent COVID-19. Sequenced sample: peripheral blood. This chain connects TRBV20-1 to TRBJ2-3; possible D gene TRBD2, 5 bases. The CDR3 reads CSASPDSADVADTQYF. The CDR3 DNA follows: TGCAGTGCTAGTCCGGACTCAGCGGACGTCGCAGATACGCAGTATTTT.